This T cell receptor beta chain emerged from a study of blood T cell repertoires in COVID-19. To note about this clone: One end of the junction fails to match germline, which may point to a read error.

The CDR3 length is 12 residues. Germline-derived CDR1 and CDR2 are ENHRY and SYGVKD. In the authors' workflow: Estimates of nucleated cell counts were drawn from the amplification of reference gene primers. Data came from immunoSEQ multiplex PCR; TCRdb stores just in-frame clones and leaves some out. V and J calls and clone size come straight from that table; D and trimming were deduced from the DNA. In the table there are approximately 40,000 clones, approximately 85% of which are singletons. The sequence came from a man aged 55 to 70 with active or convalescent COVID-19. What was sequenced was peripheral blood. The chain is built from TRBV10-3 and TRBJ1-4; D not resolved. In DNA, the CDR3 is TGTGCCATCAGTGAGCCTAAGGAAAAACTGTTTTTT. It specifies CAISEPKEKLFF.